Described below is a single T cell receptor beta chain sequence and its context. Its cognate antigen is unknown. This table comes from immunoSEQ multiplex PCR, and its TCRdb copy is limited to in-frame clones, with some not included. The repertoire holds 1,800 or so clones, roughly a quarter seen once, with roughly 13% in the top ten. The length of the CDR3 is 16 residues. V shed 6 bases, J shed 1 base, and the junction held 5 bases outside the gene matches. From germline, CDR1 is MNHGY and CDR2 SAAAGT. Atypia-free adjacent lung was sampled at least 2 cm beyond the tumor margin. This sample is drawn from a study of T cells in localized non-small cell lung cancer. Notes on the study in general: Analysis by sequencing included only one tumor region, so heterogeneity remains possible. The study linked higher blood T cell density to longer overall survival. Median around 54 top-100 tumor clones were shared with paired adjacent lung.

The chain uses TRBV6-8 and TRBJ2-6; 8 bases agree with TRBD1. The specimen comprised normal lung tissue next to the tumor, sampled before any cancer treatment. The origin of this receptor is a male donor aged 60 or over with stage II squamous cell lung carcinoma. In nucleotides, the CDR3 is TGTGCCAGCAGCGACAGGGGAGTGTCTGGGGCCAACGTCCTGACTTTC. Its protein product is CASSDRGVSGANVLTF.